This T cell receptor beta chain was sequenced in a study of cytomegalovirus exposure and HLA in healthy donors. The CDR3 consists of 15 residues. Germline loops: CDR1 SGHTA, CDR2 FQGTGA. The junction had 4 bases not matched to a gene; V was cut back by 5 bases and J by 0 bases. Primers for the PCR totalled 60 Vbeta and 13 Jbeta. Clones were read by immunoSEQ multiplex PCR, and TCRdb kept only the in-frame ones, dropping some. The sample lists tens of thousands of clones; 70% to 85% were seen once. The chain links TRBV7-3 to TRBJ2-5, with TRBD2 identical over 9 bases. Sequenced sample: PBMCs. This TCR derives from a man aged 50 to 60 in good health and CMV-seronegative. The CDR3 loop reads CASSPTSGYQETQYF. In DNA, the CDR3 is TGTGCCAGCAGCCCGACTAGCGGATACCAAGAGACCCAGTACTTC. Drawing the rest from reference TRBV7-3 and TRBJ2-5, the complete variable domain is GAGVSQTPSNKVTEKGKYVELRCDPISGHTALYWYRQSLGQGPEFLIYFQGTGAADDSGLPNDRFFAVRPEGSVSTLKIQRTERGDSAVYLCASSPTSGYQETQYFGPGTRLLVL.